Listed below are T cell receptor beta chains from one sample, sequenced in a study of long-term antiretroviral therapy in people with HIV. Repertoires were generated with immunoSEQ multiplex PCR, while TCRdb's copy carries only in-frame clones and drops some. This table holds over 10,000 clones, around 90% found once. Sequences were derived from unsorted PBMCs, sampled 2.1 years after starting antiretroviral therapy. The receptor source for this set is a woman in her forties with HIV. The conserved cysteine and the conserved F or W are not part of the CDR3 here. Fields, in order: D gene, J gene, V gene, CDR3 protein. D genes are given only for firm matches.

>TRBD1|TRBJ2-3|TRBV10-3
AISDHPGGGTDTQY
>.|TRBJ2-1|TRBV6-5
ASSYDWLPNEQF
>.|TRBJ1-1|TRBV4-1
ASSQDVVTKRAF
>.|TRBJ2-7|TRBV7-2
ASSVSGQGYEQY
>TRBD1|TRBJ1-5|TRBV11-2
ASSRTGQGNQPQH
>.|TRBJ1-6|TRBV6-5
ASSYGEGTSTLH
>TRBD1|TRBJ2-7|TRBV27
ASTPGQGAYEQY
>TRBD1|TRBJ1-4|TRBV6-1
ASSVGGAGQSVEKLF
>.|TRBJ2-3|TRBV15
ATSRDGGALSSTDTQY
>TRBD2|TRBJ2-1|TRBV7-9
ASSLFAGGVDEQF
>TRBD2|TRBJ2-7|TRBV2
ASTPGTSGGPSSYEQY
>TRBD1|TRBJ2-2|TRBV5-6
ASSVRDRGRGELF
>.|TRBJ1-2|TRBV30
AWNRDGYGYT
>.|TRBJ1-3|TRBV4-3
ASSQRYGGRTGNTIY
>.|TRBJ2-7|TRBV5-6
ASHRASYEQY
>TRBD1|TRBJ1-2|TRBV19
ASSIGGGAFGGYT
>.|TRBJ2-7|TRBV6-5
ASSYSDEQY
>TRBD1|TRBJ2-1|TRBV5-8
ASSWGQAWDNEQF
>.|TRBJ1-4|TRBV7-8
ASSAHKIGAEKLF
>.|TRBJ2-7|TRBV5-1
ASSLVAARHYEQY
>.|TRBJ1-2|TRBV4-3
ASSHTTGSFYGYT
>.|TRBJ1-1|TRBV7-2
ASSLGDRPAEAF
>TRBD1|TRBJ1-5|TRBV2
ASSMGTASNQPQH
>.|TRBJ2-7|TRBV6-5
ASSYSSYTAYEQY
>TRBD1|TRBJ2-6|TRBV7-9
ASSTTGGLGGANVLT
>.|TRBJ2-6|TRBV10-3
AISPSSGANVLT
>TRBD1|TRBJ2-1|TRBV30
AWSGQGANEQF
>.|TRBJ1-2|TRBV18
ASSPSDNYGYT
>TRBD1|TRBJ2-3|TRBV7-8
ASRYRQGRSTDTQY
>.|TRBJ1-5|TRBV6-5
ASSYGGSQPQH
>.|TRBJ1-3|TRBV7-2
ASSSTTGNTIY
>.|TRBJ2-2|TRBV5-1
ASSLQGNTGELF
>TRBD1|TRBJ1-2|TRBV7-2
ASSLGGTGGYGYT
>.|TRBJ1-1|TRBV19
ASSSDRSTEAF
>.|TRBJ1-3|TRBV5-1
ASRRNSGNTIY
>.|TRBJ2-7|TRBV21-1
ASSKIPFGTGYYEQY
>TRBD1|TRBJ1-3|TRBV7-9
ATSSNPGTGSGNTIY
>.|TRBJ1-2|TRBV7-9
ASSSLGTYVNYGYT
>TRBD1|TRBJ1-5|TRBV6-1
ASGTGVDQPQH
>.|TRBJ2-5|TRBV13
ASSLGDEIQETQY
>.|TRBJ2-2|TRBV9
ASSVARASATGELF
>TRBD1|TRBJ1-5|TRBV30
AWSAGQGGQPQH
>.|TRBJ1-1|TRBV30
AWSVGAQAF
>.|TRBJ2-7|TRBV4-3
ASSQGYGTFEKQY
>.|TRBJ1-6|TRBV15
ATSREENNSPLH
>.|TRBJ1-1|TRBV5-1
ASSLAGSTSTEAF
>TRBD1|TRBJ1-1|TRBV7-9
ASGDRVGNTEAF
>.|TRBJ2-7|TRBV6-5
ASTTSLRSVEQY
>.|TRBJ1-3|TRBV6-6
ASSLGGSGNTIY
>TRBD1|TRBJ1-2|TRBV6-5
ASSYWNRGDRHGYT
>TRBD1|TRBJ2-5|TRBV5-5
ASSFGQGWGETQY
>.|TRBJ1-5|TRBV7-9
ASSLGRDQPQH
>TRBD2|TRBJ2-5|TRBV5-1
ASSLATSGGGQETQY
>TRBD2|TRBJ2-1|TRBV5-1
ASSLGTSGGANEQF
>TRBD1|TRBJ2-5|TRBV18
ASSFSGQSQETQY
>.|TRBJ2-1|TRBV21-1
ASSNYRTSGGETYNEQF
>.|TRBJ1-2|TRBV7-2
ASSLLSRGRTNYGYT
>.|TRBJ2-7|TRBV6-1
ASSRGASSYEQY
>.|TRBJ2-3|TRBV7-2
ASSQNPPTGNPDTQY